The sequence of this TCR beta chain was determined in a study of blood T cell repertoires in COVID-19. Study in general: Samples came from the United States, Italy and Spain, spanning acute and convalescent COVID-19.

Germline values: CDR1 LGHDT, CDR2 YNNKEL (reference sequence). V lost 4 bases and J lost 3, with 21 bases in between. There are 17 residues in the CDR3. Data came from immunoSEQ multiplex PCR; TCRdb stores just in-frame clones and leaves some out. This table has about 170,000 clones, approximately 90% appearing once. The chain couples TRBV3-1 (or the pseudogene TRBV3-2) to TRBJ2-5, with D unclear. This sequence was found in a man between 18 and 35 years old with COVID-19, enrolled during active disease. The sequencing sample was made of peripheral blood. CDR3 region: CASSRNVWRTRKETQYF. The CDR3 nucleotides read TGTGCCAGCAGCCGAAACGTCTGGCGCACGAGGAAAGAGACCCAGTACTTC.